This T cell receptor beta chain was identified during a study of T cell responses to AZD1222 COVID-19 vaccine (dated by TCRdb to about 2021). Notes on the research overall: Because spike-specific TCR depth and breadth did not differ between the two schedules, AZD1222 recipients who got a second dose at roughly 4 weeks were pooled with those who got a second dose at roughly 12 weeks. TCR sequencing was performed for about 240 trial participants, of whom about 200 were given two doses of AZD1222 and some 26 were given two doses of MenACWY control vaccine. Trial participants were enrolled into age subgroups of 18-55, 56-69 and 70-plus years, which contained approximately 150, 28 and 58 TCR-sequenced participants, respectively. Beyond this particular receptor, the publication reports: Because no day 14 peak-response samples were available, the repertoires could be characterized only after the peak T cell response. A significant rise in spike-specific TCR breadth and depth was observed after two AZD1222 doses relative to day 0 and relative to MenACWY recipients. The whole spike protein was spanned by vaccine-associated CD4 TCRs, and dominant responses were seen in regions 160-218 and 743-854. Conclusions about previously exposed vaccinees were limited because only a handful of AZD1222 recipients were SARS-CoV-2 seropositive at baseline. Participants were mostly white British, with more females than males. The authors suggested clonal diversity may have been underestimated. The 56-69-year group was small, and its depth increase did not reach significance, likely because of low power. Epitopes outside the regions mutated in the B.1.351 and B.1.1.7 variants were reportedly recognized by nearly half of the unique spike-specific TCRs.

The time point label of this sample denotes: baseline before first vaccination. Samples from vaccinated people were obtained from the UK trials COV001 and COV002, which included a single-blind randomized controlled phase 2/3 trial of AZD1222 (ChAdOx1 nCoV-19) in healthy adults. Trial participant PBMC samples were collected at day 0 and day 28 after the second dose for TCRbeta chain sequencing. From the cysteine up to the phenylalanine, the CDR3 has a length of 15 residues. Only the CDR3 region is kept as DNA, spanning 45 bases read in frame from base 1. V and J lose 4 bases and 3 bases, and a span of 15 bases separates them. Per the germline V gene (reference sequence), SEHNR is the CDR1 and FQNEAQ is the CDR2. The CDR3 regions of human TCRbeta chains were subjected to immunosequencing. On the study's bioinformatics: TCRs in the repertoires were compared against a reference library of SARS-CoV-2-specific TCRs that had been generated with the MIRA antigen-specificity platform. Breadth was defined as the fraction of unique TCRs that were SARS-CoV-2-associated. Depth was defined as the fraction of total T cells that were SARS-CoV-2-associated. Using the MIRA data, every spike-specific TCR was mapped to the spike region that the TCR reacted to and assigned to either a CD4 or a CD8 class. Log10-transformed breadth and depth values were compared by one-way ANOVA with Sidak's multiple comparisons tests. Held by TCRdb, this immuneACCESS table contains in-frame sequences only and omits some clones. Under half of the omission traces to an unresolved V gene where checked; the cause of the rest is unknown. V and J calls plus clone size are reproduced from that table; the DNA served to infer D and trimming. For this sample the table gives around 140,000 clones, of which more than 70% were detected only once. The ten largest make up about 3% of the sample.

As concerns this clone: Its antigen is currently not known. The record has no base qualities; no much larger clone is one base away.

The source was peripheral blood, collected on day 0 of AZD1222 vaccination. This TCR derives from an adult in good health. The rearrangement combines TRBV7-9 with TRBJ2-5, with TRBD2 perhaps the D gene, on 5 matching bases. The CDR3 protein is CASSSPLGSEETQYF. The nucleotides are TGTGCCAGCAGCTCCCCGCTTGGGAGTGAAGAGACCCAGTACTTC.